This TCR beta chain was profiled in a study of cytomegalovirus exposure and HLA in healthy donors (dated by TCRdb to the late 2010s). General notes on the study: In an earlier analysis of 587 of the donors, 250 to 350 Gb of sequence data and 100 million or so unique TCR beta sequences from about 179 million T cells were reported. An early release covering over 500 HLA-typed donors comprised about 290 gigabases of sequencing data and tens of millions of unique TCR sequences. The genetic ancestry cluster associated with self-reported Caucasian donors included over 80% of the 398 genotyped donors. The study aimed to test whether signatures of past pathogen exposure could be identified by cataloging public T cell receptors. The study used immunosequencing to profile the T cell repertoires of 666 subjects and linked those repertoires to cytomegalovirus serostatus. A separate validation cohort of more than 100 different subjects was used in addition to the 666-subject first cohort. To predict cytomegalovirus infection status, the study combined high-throughput TCR immunosequencing, statistical association of individual TCRs with disease status, and machine learning. In a later analysis, previously published TCR beta repertoires from 666 donors were re-analyzed and high-resolution HLA genotyping was added so that TCR occurrence patterns could be studied. Rather than using new phenotypic data, the later analysis identified candidate immune exposures from TCR beta sequences and from how often those sequences occurred across donors. In an earlier analysis of roughly 540 of the donors, high-throughput TCR beta sequencing was used to judge whether each TCR beta V gene segment behaved as functional or pseudogenic. Donor age, sex, ethnicity and CMV serostatus were compiled together with the repertoire data. In a later genetic analysis, genome-wide SNP genotypes for about three fifths of the 666 donors were used, and that subset was treated as a discovery cohort. All discovery cohort repertoires had been generated using a single sequencing platform. HLA typing included class I and class II loci at four-digit resolution. Typing coverage differed by locus: A, B, C, DRB1 and DQB1 were typed in roughly 620-640 donors, DQA1 in roughly 510, DPA1 in roughly 590, and DPB1 in about 450. Four to six DR-DQ haplotypes were handled as single units for association and clustering, since linkage in the cohort was strong. Among roughly 400 genotyped donors of the cohort, an average of approximately 240,000 unique TCR beta nucleotide sequences was sequenced per donor, of which about 18% were non-productive.

The V and J ends are trimmed by 7 bases and 3 bases, leaving 19 bases between them. Its CDR3 holds 15 amino acids, cysteine through phenylalanine. Here the CDR3 DNA is all that survives: 45 bases in frame from base 1. For CDR1 and CDR2, the germline V gene lists MDHEN and SYDVKM. Turning to this clone: This clone's antigen is unknown. No clone much larger than this one lies a single base away; base qualities are absent.

Library preparation employed the immunoSEQ multiplex PCR assay. A mixture of 60 forward primers for TCR Vbeta segments and 13 reverse primers for TCR Jbeta segments was used in the multiplex PCR. The CDR3 region of rearranged TCR beta genes was amplified from genomic DNA with a multiplex PCR assay. On the Illumina HiSeq System, the amplified TCR beta libraries were sequenced as 87-base-pair reads. The paper's processing steps were these. In a later analysis, tens of millions of unique TCR beta chains were counted across the approximately 670 repertoires, and roughly 9.9 million of these chains were shared by at least two donors. A nearest-neighbor algorithm error-corrected the raw reads and collapsed the reads into unique sequences, merging closely related sequences to remove PCR and sequencing errors. Alignment of CDR3 sequences to IMGT reference sequences was used to assign V, D and J gene segments. For a sequence to be retained, a match of at least six nucleotides to both a V gene segment and a J gene segment was required. Rearrangements were called productive when the CDR3 lacked stop codons and stayed in frame with V and J; all others were non-productive. CDR3 was defined by IMGT convention, running from the second conserved V-encoded cysteine to the conserved J-encoded phenylalanine. The earlier analysis of more than 450 of the donors excluded sequences that lacked an unambiguous match to a single V gene segment. An earlier analysis of a few hundred of the donors classified V segments as functional when productive rearrangements were above 56.7% and as segregating when the standard deviation between donors was above 5%. To diagnose cytomegalovirus status from the catalog of TCR beta chain sequences, a statistical classification framework was built. In a later analysis, TCR nucleotide sequences were compared against IMGT/GENE-DB human TR gene sequences so that V and J genes could be assigned. The TCRdist pipeline was used in a later analysis to assign CDR3 sequences and most-parsimonious VDJ recombination scenarios. In a later analysis, every TCR beta chain was defined by the combination of its CDR3 amino acid sequence and its V-gene family, and reads without a unique V-gene family were dropped. In a later analysis, around 600 highly shared, low-generation-probability nucleotide sequences were removed to address suspected cross-contamination and a sequencing artifact. In a later analysis, a clonal expansion index was calculated for each public chain from normalized within-repertoire ranks of inferred template counts. Generation probabilities in a later analysis came from a VDJ recombination model fitted to out-of-frame rearrangements, and those results were checked against IGoR. In a later analysis, TCR-TCR, TCR-HLA and TCR-CMV co-occurrence was scored with hypergeometric tests, and a repertoire-size bias correction was applied to TCR pairs. To estimate false discovery rates, a later analysis permuted the HLA or CMV assignments 20 times. In a later analysis, co-occurring TCRs were grouped with DBSCAN, and TCRdist sequence similarity was added when clustering was performed within HLA-allele-positive subsets. For co-occurrence clustering, repertoires with fewer than 30,000 or more than 120,000 public chains were excluded, along with a handful of repertoires with anomalous nucleotide sharing. This immuneACCESS table, as held by TCRdb, lists in-frame sequences with V and J called but not all clones. Of the missing ones, under half trace to an unresolved V gene in checked studies; the others have no known cause. V, J and clone size reflect that table, while D and trimming were determined from the DNA. This sample is represented by about 88,000 clones; approximately 90% of them were singletons. In total, the top ten clones hold under 2.5% of the sample.

The research as a whole found: For the cohort, immune exposure information was limited to CMV serostatus. In a later analysis, HLA-associated TCR beta chains were found to be more clonally expanded and to have lower generation probabilities than equally common non-associated chains. The 87-base-pair reads could not distinguish some IMGT-functional V segments, including TRBV6-2 and TRBV6-3, so those segments were excluded. Broadly in line with IMGT annotations, most TCR beta V segments showed up in productive rearrangements about 87% or about 30% of the time in an earlier analysis of about 500 of the donors. While some public TCRs were present in many individuals, most TCR sequences turned up only very rarely across donors. The authors suggested that the approach could potentially be extended to other disease states and immunological phenotypes. According to a later analysis, most CMV-associated TCR beta chains appeared to be HLA-restricted, and the HLA associations seemed to be driven largely by CMV exposure. A few of the identified cytomegalovirus-associated TCR beta chains were confirmed in vitro to be specific for cytomegalovirus antigens. The classifier was reported to diagnose cytomegalovirus status with high specificity and sensitivity in both the original cohort and the validation cohort. When HLA alleles, especially DR and DQ, strongly co-occurred, attributing TCR associations to individual alleles was difficult. Sequencing depth was assumed to be roughly uniform across donors in the presence/absence analyses, though that assumption may not hold. The earlier analysis of about 600 of the donors excluded about 16 rarely observed V segments, including chromosome 9 orphons, because counts were too low. This cohort had only TCR beta chains sequenced, and the lack of alpha or paired-chain data limited which features could be detected. In a later genetic analysis, a missense DCLRE1C variant was associated with V-gene and J-gene trimming of TCR beta chains, and the association was replicated in an independent cohort. Compared with the roughly 710-donor mean, donors in an Asian-associated ancestry cluster had fewer N-insertions in productive TCRs, according to a later genetic analysis. The study listed approximately 160 TCR beta chains as associated with cytomegalovirus. A later analysis associated 16,951 TCR beta sequences with specific HLA alleles at a false discovery rate of 0.05. Because some donors lacked HLA typing at each locus, the association tests relied only on the typed subset. A group of highly shared sequence variants was considered likely to be a technical artifact of the sequencing pipeline. In a later analysis, TCR association rates were found to vary across HLA loci, with the most associated TCRs seen for DRB1 alleles and the fewest for HLA-C alleles. A further reported finding was that TCR beta sequences accurately predicted the HLA-A and HLA-B alleles for most subjects in the first cohort. Correlated functional status among segregating V segments might be attributable to linkage disequilibrium, but an unknown experimental factor could not be ruled out. A later analysis reported that several top co-occurrence clusters appeared linked to parvovirus B19, influenza, CMV and Epstein-Barr virus.

The cohort was made up of several hundred healthy bone marrow donors. At the time of sampling, all cohort members were nominally healthy, though unrecorded immune exposures were likely present. The donor tested CMV seronegative, placing the donor among the 350 or so seronegative members of the cohort. A peripheral blood sample was collected from each donor, and TCR beta sequencing was performed on peripheral blood mononuclear cells. Genomic DNA was extracted from the blood cell samples with the Qiagen DNeasy Blood Extraction Kit. The chain employs TRBV28 and TRBJ2-7; the D gene assignment is ambiguous. The sequence was obtained from a man younger than 30 in good health and CMV-seronegative. Input material: PBMCs. The CDR3 reads CASTRAKVPGYEQYF. The nucleotide sequence is given as TGTGCCAGCACCCGAGCCAAGGTCCCGGGCTACGAGCAGTACTTC.